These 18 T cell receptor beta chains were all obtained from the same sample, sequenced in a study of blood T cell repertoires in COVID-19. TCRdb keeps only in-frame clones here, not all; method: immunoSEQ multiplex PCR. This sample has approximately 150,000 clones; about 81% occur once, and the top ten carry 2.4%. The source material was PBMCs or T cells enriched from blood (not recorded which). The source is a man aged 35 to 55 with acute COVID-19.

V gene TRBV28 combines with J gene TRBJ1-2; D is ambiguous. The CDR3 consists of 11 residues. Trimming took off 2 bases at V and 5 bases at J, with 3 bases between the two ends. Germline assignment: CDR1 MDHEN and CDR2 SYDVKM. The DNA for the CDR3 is TGTGCCAGCAGTTTAGCGTATGGCTACACCTTC. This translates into CASSLAYGYTF.

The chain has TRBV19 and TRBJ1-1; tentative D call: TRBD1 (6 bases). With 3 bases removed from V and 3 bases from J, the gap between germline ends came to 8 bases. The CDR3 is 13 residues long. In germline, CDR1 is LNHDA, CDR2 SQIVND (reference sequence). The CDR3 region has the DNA TGTGCCAGTAGTATGACAGGAGACACTGAAGCTTTCTTT. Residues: CASSMTGDTEAFF.

The CDR3 region is CASSPTGNDGYTF. For the CDR3, the DNA is TGCGCCAGCAGCCCAACAGGGAACGATGGCTACACCTTC. The chain joins TRBV5-1 to TRBJ1-2; possible D gene TRBD1, 6 bases. CDR3 size: 13 residues. V gave up 4 bases and J gave up 6 bases, with 13 bases separating them. Germline CDR1 reads SGHRS; CDR2 reads YFSETQ.

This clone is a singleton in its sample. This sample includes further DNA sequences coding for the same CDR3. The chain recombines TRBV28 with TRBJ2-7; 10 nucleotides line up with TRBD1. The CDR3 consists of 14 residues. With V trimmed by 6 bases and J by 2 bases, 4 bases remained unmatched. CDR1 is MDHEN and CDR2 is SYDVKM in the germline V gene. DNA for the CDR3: TGTGCCAGCAGCAAGACAGGGGGCGCCTACGAGCAGTACTTC. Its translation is CASSKTGGAYEQYF.

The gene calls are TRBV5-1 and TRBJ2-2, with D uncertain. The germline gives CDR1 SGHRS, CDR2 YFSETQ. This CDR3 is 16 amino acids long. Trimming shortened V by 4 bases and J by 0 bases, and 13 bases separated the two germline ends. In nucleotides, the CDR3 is TGCGCCAGCAGCCCCCTTCGGAGCGCGAACACCGGGGAGCTGTTTTTT. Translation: CASSPLRSANTGELFF. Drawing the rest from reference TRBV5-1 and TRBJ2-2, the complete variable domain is KAGVTQTPRYLIKTRGQQVTLSCSPISGHRSVSWYQQTPGQGLQFLFEYFSETQRNKGNFPGRFSGRQFSNSRSEMNVSTLELGDSALYLCASSPLRSANTGELFFGEGSRLTVL.

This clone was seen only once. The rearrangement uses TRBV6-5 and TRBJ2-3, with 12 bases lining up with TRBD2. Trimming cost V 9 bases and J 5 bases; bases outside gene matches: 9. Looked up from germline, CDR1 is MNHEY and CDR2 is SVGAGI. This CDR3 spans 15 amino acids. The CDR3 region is CASSLAGGPVDTQYF. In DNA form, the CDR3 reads TGTGCCAGTTCCCTAGCGGGAGGGCCGGTAGATACGCAGTATTTT.

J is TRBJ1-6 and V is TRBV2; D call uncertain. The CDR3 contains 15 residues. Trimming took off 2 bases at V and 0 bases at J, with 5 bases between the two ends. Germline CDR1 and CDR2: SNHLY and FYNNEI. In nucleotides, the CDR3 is TGTGCCAGCAGTGAACTAAGCTCCTATAATTCACCCCTCCACTTT. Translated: CASSELSSYNSPLHF.

As DNA, the CDR3 is TGTGCCAGTAGTCCTCAGGGGCAGCACACTGAAGCTTTCTTT. This codes for CASSPQGQHTEAFF. This chain uses TRBV19 with TRBJ1-1; maybe TRBD1 (6 bases). Germline V gene sequence: CDR1 LNHDA, CDR2 SQIVND (reference sequence). V lost 5 bases to trimming and J lost 3 bases, with 13 bases between them. The CDR3 has 14 residues.

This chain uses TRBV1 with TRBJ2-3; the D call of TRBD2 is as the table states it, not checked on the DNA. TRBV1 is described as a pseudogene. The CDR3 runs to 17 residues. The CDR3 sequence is CTYLGSRIPRDLDTQYF. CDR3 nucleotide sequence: TGCACTTATCTCGGTAGCCGGATCCCCCGAGATCTAGATACGCAGTATTTT.

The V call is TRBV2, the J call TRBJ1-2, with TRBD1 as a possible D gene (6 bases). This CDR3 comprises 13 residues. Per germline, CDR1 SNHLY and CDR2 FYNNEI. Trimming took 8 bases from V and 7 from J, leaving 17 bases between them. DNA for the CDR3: TGTGCCAGCGGTCCTAACAGGGAGAGTGGCTACACCTTC. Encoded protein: CASGPNRESGYTF.

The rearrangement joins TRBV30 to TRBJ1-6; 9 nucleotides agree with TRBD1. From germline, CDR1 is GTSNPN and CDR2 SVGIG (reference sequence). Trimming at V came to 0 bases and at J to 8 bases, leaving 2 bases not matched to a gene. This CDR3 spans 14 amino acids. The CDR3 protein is CAWSVGTGYSPLHF. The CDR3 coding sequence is TGTGCCTGGAGTGTTGGGACAGGGTATTCACCCCTCCACTTT.

CDR3 amino acids: CASKRGSNQPQHF. The CDR3 region has the DNA TGTGCCAGCAAGCGGGGGAGCAATCAGCCCCAGCATTTT. The chain recombines TRBV6-6 with TRBJ1-5, with D perhaps matching TRBD1 (5 bases). This CDR3 contains 13 residues. In germline, CDR1 is MNHNY, CDR2 SVGAGI (reference sequence). Trimming shortened V by 7 bases and J by 1 base, and 8 bases separated the two germline ends.

CDR3 residues: CASNSRTEAFF. The CDR3 DNA follows: TGTGCCAGCAACAGTCGCACTGAAGCTTTCTTT. The chain is built from TRBV27 and TRBJ1-1; D is unresolved. The V end was cut by 7 bases, the J end by 4 bases, with 7 bases between. The germline V gene encodes CDR1 MNHEY and CDR2 SMNVEV (reference sequence). This CDR3 contains 11 residues.

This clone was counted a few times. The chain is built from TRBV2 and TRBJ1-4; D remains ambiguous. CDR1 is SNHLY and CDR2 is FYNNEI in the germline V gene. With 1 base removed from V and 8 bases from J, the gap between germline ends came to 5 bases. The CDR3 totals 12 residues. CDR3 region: CASSEGGEKLFF. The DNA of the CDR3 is TGTGCCAGCAGTGAAGGAGGGGAAAAACTGTTTTTT.

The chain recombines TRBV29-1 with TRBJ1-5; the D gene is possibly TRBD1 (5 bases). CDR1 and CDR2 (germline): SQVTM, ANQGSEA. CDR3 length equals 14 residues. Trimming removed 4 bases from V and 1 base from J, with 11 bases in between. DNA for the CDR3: TGCAGCGTTGTGGAGGGGATGAGCAATCAGCCCCAGCATTTT. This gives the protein CSVVEGMSNQPQHF.

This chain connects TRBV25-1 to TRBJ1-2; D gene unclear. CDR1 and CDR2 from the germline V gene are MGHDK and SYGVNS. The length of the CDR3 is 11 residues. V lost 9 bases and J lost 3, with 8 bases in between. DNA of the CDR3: TGTGCCAGGCGAAATGACTATGGCTACACCTTC. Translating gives CARRNDYGYTF.

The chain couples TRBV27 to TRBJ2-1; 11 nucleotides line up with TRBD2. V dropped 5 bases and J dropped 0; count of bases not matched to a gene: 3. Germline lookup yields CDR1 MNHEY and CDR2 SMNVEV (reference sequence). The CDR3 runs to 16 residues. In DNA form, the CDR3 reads TGTGCCAGCAGTCCCGGGACTAGCGGCTCCTACAATGAGCAGTTCTTC. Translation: CASSPGTSGSYNEQFF.

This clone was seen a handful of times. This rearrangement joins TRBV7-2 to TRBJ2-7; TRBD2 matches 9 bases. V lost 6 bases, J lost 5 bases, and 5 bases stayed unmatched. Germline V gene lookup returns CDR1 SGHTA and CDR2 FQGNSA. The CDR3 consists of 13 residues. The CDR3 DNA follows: TGTGCCAGCAGGTCGGCGGGAGGGGACGAGCAGTACTTC. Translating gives CASRSAGGDEQYF.